The present entry profiles one T cell receptor beta chain with its context. Its specificity is unknown. Time point indicated: week 11, during vaccination. The vaccine gave 300 ug of a 20-mer mutant IDH1 peptide subcutaneously per dose. These data are taken from a study of a mutant IDH1 vaccine in newly diagnosed glioma. At the level of the study: Across weeks 1, 3, 5, 7, 11, 15, 19 and 23, patients received a vaccination each time, eight in all. Following radiotherapy alone, or alongside temozolomide cycles, vaccination was started after an interval of 4-6 weeks. Prior therapy was radiotherapy, temozolomide, or both; most received both.

Clones were sequenced by immunoSEQ multiplex PCR, and TCRdb holds only the in-frame ones, with some missing. The sample carries around 130,000 clones, 80% recorded once. Regarding the study as a whole: Overall, about 92% of patients had vaccine-induced immune responses.

Germline lookup yields CDR1 GTSNPN and CDR2 SVGIG (reference sequence). V dropped 3 bases and J dropped 4; count of bases not matched to a gene: 5. The CDR3 loop spans 14 amino acids. Source: PBMCs, taken from a glioma patient whose treatment included an IDH1 peptide vaccine. The TCR was taken from a man in his forties or fifties with glioma. The chain links TRBV30 to TRBJ1-5; 8 bases agree with TRBD1. Here the CDR3 reads CAWRHDRGNQPQHF. Here the CDR3 DNA reads TGTGCCTGGAGACACGACAGGGGAAATCAGCCCCAGCATTTT.